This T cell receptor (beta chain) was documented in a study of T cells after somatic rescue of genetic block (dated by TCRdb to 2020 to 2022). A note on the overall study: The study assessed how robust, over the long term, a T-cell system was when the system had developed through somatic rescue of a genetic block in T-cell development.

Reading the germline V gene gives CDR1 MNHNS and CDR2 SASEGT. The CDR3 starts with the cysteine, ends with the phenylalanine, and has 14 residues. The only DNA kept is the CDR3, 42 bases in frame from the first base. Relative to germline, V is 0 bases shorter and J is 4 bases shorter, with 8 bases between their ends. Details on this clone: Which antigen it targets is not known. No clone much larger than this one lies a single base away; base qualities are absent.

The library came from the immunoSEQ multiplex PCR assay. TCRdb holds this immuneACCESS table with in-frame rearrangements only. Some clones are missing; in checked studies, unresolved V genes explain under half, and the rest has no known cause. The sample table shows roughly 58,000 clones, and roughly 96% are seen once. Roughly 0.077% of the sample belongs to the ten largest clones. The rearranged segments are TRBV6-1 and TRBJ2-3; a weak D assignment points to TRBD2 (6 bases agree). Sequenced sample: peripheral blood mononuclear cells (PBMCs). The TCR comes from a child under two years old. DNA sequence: TGTGCCAGCAGTGAAGCCGGGACTGCAGATACGCAGTATTTT. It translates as CASSEAGTADTQYF.